The text below deals with one T cell receptor (beta chain). This specimen belongs to a study of blood T cell repertoires in COVID-19. Whole-study context: COVID-19 samples from acute and convalescent phases originated in the United States, Italy and Spain. PBMCs, B-cell-depleted T cells, or T cells provided the cDNA or gDNA that made up the material.

Trimming shortened V by 3 bases and J by 0 bases, and 11 bases separated the two germline ends. The CDR3 length is 15 residues. The germline V gene encodes CDR1 SNHLY and CDR2 FYNNEI. Profiled with immunoSEQ multiplex PCR; TCRdb holds only in-frame clones, not every one. The sample shows about 220,000 clones, about 80% of them seen only once. V gene TRBV2 combines with J gene TRBJ1-1; D not certain. The sequence came from a woman aged 60-70 years with acute or convalescent COVID-19. The sample comprised peripheral blood. The CDR3 nucleotides are TGTGCCAGCAGTGAGTACGGGAGGATGAACACTGAAGCTTTCTTT. Protein sequence: CASSEYGRMNTEAFF. The complete variable domain, with remaining parts taken from reference TRBV2 and TRBJ1-1, reads EPEVTQTPSHQVTQMGQEVILRCVPISNHLYFYWYRQILGQKVEFLVSFYNNEISEKSEIFDDQFSVERPDGSNFTLKIRSTKLEDSAMYFCASSEYGRMNTEAFFGQGTRLTVV.